This T cell receptor beta chain comes out of a study of cytomegalovirus exposure and HLA in healthy donors. The CDR3 is made up of 15 amino acids. Trimming removed 2 bases from V and 0 bases from J; junction bases left unmatched: 4. Looked up from germline, CDR1 is MDHEN and CDR2 is SYDVKM. Whole-study findings and limits: According to a later analysis, most TCR beta chains associated with CMV appeared HLA-restricted. Presence/absence results assume similar sequencing depth per donor, which may not hold. Clonal expansion, a later analysis showed, was greater in HLA-associated TCR beta chains than in equally common others.

As concerns this clone: The target antigen is unknown.

Researchers ran the PCR with 60 Vbeta and 13 Jbeta primers. Clones were sequenced by immunoSEQ multiplex PCR, and TCRdb holds only the in-frame ones, with some missing. The sample records about 120,000 clones, around four fifths being singletons. This TCR was sampled from a young man in good health and CMV-seropositive. The sequencing input was PBMCs. The V gene is TRBV28, the J gene TRBJ2-7; the match to TRBD1 covers 7 bases. The CDR3 sequence: CASSLLRDSSYEQYF. The CDR3 DNA sequence: TGTGCCAGCAGTTTACTCCGGGACAGCTCCTACGAGCAGTACTTC.